Shown below are 30 T cell receptor beta chains from a single sample sequenced in a study of T cell responses to AZD1222 COVID-19 vaccine. Profiling relied on immunoSEQ multiplex PCR, and the TCRdb table lists in-frame clones only, not all of them. The data show around 110,000 clones, 85% to 95% seen once. The sequences come from peripheral blood, collected on day 0 of AZD1222 vaccination. The origin of the receptors is an adult in good health.

The genes are TRBV5-1 and TRBJ1-1; D call uncertain. This CDR3 has 13 amino acids. Between the trimmed V and J ends, which lost 2 bases and 3 bases, there was a span of 8 bases. The V gene's germline CDR1 is SGHRS and CDR2 YFSETQ. Here the CDR3 DNA reads TGCGCCAGCAGCTTTACTACCGACACTGAAGCTTTCTTT. Protein product: CASSFTTDTEAFF.

V usage is TRBV10-3 and J usage is TRBJ2-4; tentatively, D is TRBD2 (5 bases). Per germline, CDR1 ENHRY and CDR2 SYGVKD. The CDR3 consists of 15 residues. Trimming took 0 bases from V and 7 from J, leaving 13 bases between them. The CDR3 DNA is TGTGCCATCAGTGAGTCGAGAGGGCCCGGGAACATTCAGTACTTC. Encoded protein: CAISESRGPGNIQYF.

The chain recombines TRBV7-2 with TRBJ2-1; the D is unclear. Germline V gene data show CDR1 as SGHTA and CDR2 as FQGNSA. This CDR3 contains 13 residues. Trimming cost V 6 bases and J 1 base, with 7 bases left between them. The chain's CDR3 is CASSPPSYNEQFF. CDR3 DNA sequence: TGTGCCAGCAGTCCTCCGTCCTACAATGAGCAGTTCTTC.

The chain is built from TRBV18 and TRBJ2-7, with TRBD1 matching over 8 bases. Per the germline V gene, CDR1 is KGHSH and CDR2 is LQKENI. The CDR3 extends over 15 amino acids. The V gene end was trimmed by 5 bases and the J gene end by 5 bases; junction bases not matched to a gene: 11. CDR3: CASSVGQGLANEQYF. CDR3 coding DNA: TGTGCCAGCTCAGTAGGACAGGGCCTAGCCAACGAGCAGTACTTC.

The chain couples TRBV28 to TRBJ2-3; the D gene is possibly TRBD2 (6 bases). Germline loops: CDR1 MDHEN, CDR2 SYDVKM. With 6 bases removed from V and 3 bases from J, the gap between germline ends came to 19 bases. The CDR3 is made up of 16 amino acids. The CDR3 sequence: CASRSPAGAGTDTQYF. DNA of the CDR3: TGTGCCAGCAGGTCACCCGCGGGTGCGGGAACAGATACGCAGTATTTT.

The rearrangement links TRBV9 to TRBJ1-3; 10 bases are shared with TRBD1. This CDR3 contains 18 residues. Germline CDR1 is SGDLS and CDR2 is YYNGEE. The V segment lost 0 bases and the J segment 3 bases; nucleotides outside the gene matches: 9. CDR3 bases: TGTGCCAGCAGCGTAGGCTCGACAGGGGGCATCGGTGGAAACACCATATATTTT. It yields the protein CASSVGSTGGIGGNTIYF.

CDR3 sequence (DNA): TGTGCCAGCAGCGTAGCTCCTGGGGGTAGCGGGACCGGGGAGCTGTTTTTT. Its translation is CASSVAPGGSGTGELFF. This chain joins TRBV9 and TRBJ2-2; TRBD2 aligns across 7 bases. The V gene's germline CDR1 is SGDLS and CDR2 YYNGEE. This CDR3 region has 17 residues. V shed 0 bases and J 5 bases; nucleotides not matched to a gene: 10.

This sequence joins TRBV5-6 and TRBJ2-3, with a possible D match to TRBD2 (5 bases). The CDR3 sequence is 14 residues long. V was shortened by 0 bases and J by 2 bases, with 7 bases between the two germline ends. Germline CDR1 SGHDT, CDR2 YYEEEE. Here the CDR3 DNA reads TGTGCCAGCAGCTTGGCGGGAAACACAGATACGCAGTATTTT. It yields the protein CASSLAGNTDTQYF.

V is TRBV2 and J is TRBJ2-7; D is unclear. There are 11 residues in the CDR3. Germline CDR1 SNHLY, CDR2 FYNNEI. V lost 7 bases and J lost 3, with 7 bases in between. CDR3 loop: CASTGGYEQYF. The CDR3 region has the DNA TGTGCCAGCACCGGCGGCTACGAGCAGTACTTC.

The chain couples TRBV28 to TRBJ1-1; D may be TRBD1 (5 bases). This CDR3 has 12 residues. Germline V CDR1 and CDR2: MDHEN, SYDVKM. V was clipped by 6 bases and J by 11 bases, with 16 bases between them. The CDR3 spells CASSSNQGEAFF. CDR3 bases: TGTGCCAGCAGCTCGAATCAGGGTGAGGCTTTCTTT. The whole variable domain, filled in from reference TRBV28 and TRBJ1-1, reads DVKVTQSSRYLVKRTGEKVFLECVQDMDHENMFWYRQDPGLGLRLIYFSYDVKMKEKGDIPEGYSVSREKKERFSLILESASTNQTSMYLCASSSNQGEAFFGQGTRLTVV.

The chain carries TRBV3-1 (or the pseudogene TRBV3-2) and TRBJ1-2; maybe TRBD1 (6 bases). Germline CDR1 reads LGHDT; CDR2 reads YNNKEL (reference sequence). V was clipped by 4 bases and J by 8 bases, with 20 bases between them. The length of the CDR3 is 15 residues. CDR3 protein: CASSPAGQGLQGYTF. CDR3 nucleotides: TGTGCCAGCAGCCCGGCTGGGCAGGGGCTACAAGGCTACACCTTC.

This chain links TRBV9 with TRBJ1-6; D gene uncertain. This CDR3 region has 16 residues. The V and J ends lost 4 bases and 0 bases respectively, with 11 bases between them. The germline V gene has CDR1 SGDLS and CDR2 YYNGEE. CDR3 residues: CASSHHPSSYNSPLHF. In DNA, the CDR3 is TGTGCCAGCAGCCACCACCCGAGCTCCTATAATTCACCCCTCCACTTT.

The chain has TRBV5-1 and TRBJ2-1; D call uncertain. Trimming shortened V by 1 base and J by 0 bases, and 11 bases separated the two germline ends. Germline-derived CDR1 and CDR2 are SGHRS and YFSETQ. This CDR3 spans 16 amino acids. The chain's CDR3 is CASSLTDGSSYNEQFF. The CDR3 bases are TGCGCCAGCAGCTTGACGGACGGATCCTCCTACAATGAGCAGTTCTTC.

The rearrangement uses TRBV29-1 and TRBJ1-1, with no clear D. Germline V gene sequence: CDR1 SQVTM, CDR2 ANQGSEA. The CDR3 is 10 amino acids. Trimming took 7 bases from V and 11 from J, leaving 14 bases between them. The CDR3 DNA follows: TGCAGCGATGTAAGCCCTGGGGCTTTCTTT. It translates to CSDVSPGAFF.

This sequence joins TRBV27 and TRBJ2-3; D possibly corresponds to TRBD1 (5 bases). V lost 6 bases and J lost 4, with 20 bases in between. This CDR3 has 16 residues. Germline CDR1 and CDR2: MNHEY and SMNVEV (reference sequence). CDR3 sequence reads: CASRPLRVGKPDTQYF. CDR3 coding DNA: TGTGCCAGCAGGCCCCTCAGGGTTGGGAAGCCAGATACGCAGTATTTT.

The rearrangement uses TRBV5-6 and TRBJ1-3; D is ambiguous. The CDR3 contains 17 residues. Trimming cost V 4 bases and J 4 bases, with 21 bases left between them. Germline V gives CDR1 SGHDT, CDR2 YYEEEE. Here the CDR3 DNA reads TGTGCCAGCAGCCAACTTCTGGGGTGGGGTGACGGAAACACCATATATTTT. Translating it yields CASSQLLGWGDGNTIYF.

The sample holds one count of this clone. The chain combines TRBV24-1 with TRBJ1-1, with no clear D. The CDR3 has 13 amino acids. Trimming shortened V by 0 bases and J by 6 bases, and 7 bases separated the two germline ends. From germline, CDR1 is KGHDR and CDR2 SFDVKD. The DNA of the CDR3 is TGTGCCACCAGTGATTTGCTGGGCTCTGAAGCTTTCTTT. It yields the protein CATSDLLGSEAFF.

The chain is built from TRBV11-3 and TRBJ1-2; TRBD1 agrees at 8 bases. Germline CDR1 reads SGHNT; CDR2 reads YENEEA. V trimming: 2 bases; J trimming: 7 bases; junction bases outside the gene matches: 3. The CDR3 has 13 amino acids. For the CDR3, the DNA is TGTGCCAGCAGCTTAAACAGGGGGGCTGGCTACACCTTC. Protein: CASSLNRGAGYTF.

This chain links TRBV7-8 with TRBJ2-7, with TRBD2 identical over 8 bases. After removal of 1 base from V and 0 bases from J, the junction contained 11 bases not matched to a gene. CDR1 and CDR2 (germline): SGHVS, FQNEAQ. CDR3 length: 18 residues. The CDR3 DNA sequence: TGTGCCAGCAGCTTAGGGGCCTTGGGCGGGAGGAACTCCTACGAGCAGTACTTC. It codes for CASSLGALGGRNSYEQYF.

V and J are TRBV9 and TRBJ2-5; D is unclear. The CDR3 is 14 residues long. V lost 0 bases to trimming and J lost 3 bases, with 9 bases between them. Germline CDR1 SGDLS, CDR2 YYNGEE. Written as DNA, the CDR3 is TGTGCCAGCAGCGTAGGGCGGCGAGAAGAGACCCAGTACTTC. Protein: CASSVGRREETQYF.

The J gene is TRBJ1-2, the V gene TRBV28; D call uncertain. The V and J ends lost 5 bases and 4 bases respectively, with 17 bases between them. The CDR3 consists of 15 residues. Germline CDR1 reads MDHEN; CDR2 reads SYDVKM. Here the CDR3 reads CASSPWRGSTYGYTF. The CDR3 DNA reads TGTGCCAGCAGTCCTTGGAGAGGGAGTACCTATGGCTACACCTTC.

This clone was counted once. V usage is TRBV27 and J usage is TRBJ1-1; no clear D gene. The length of the CDR3 is 13 residues. Germline V lookup: CDR1 MNHEY, CDR2 SMNVEV (reference sequence). V was trimmed by 5 bases and J by 1 base, leaving 8 bases between them. For the CDR3, the DNA is TGTGCCAGCAGTATTCAGACGAACACTGAAGCTTTCTTT. It yields the protein CASSIQTNTEAFF.

The chain combines TRBV7-2 with TRBJ2-3, with D possibly being TRBD2 (5 bases). The germline CDR1 and CDR2 sequences are SGHTA and FQGNSA. Trimming cost V 1 base and J 2 bases, with 10 bases left between them. The CDR3 contains 15 residues. CDR3 region: CASSLDPSTTDTQYF. The DNA for the CDR3 is TGTGCCAGCAGCTTAGACCCTAGCACCACAGATACGCAGTATTTT.

V usage is TRBV7-8 and J usage is TRBJ2-1; weak D call: TRBD2 (6 bases). Germline CDR1 reads SGHVS; CDR2 reads FQNEAQ. The CDR3 runs 16 residues. V was pared by 8 bases and J by 3 bases, with 20 bases between. The CDR3 reads CASRDPLLADYNEQFF. Written as DNA, the CDR3 is TGTGCCAGCCGTGACCCTCTACTAGCCGACTACAATGAGCAGTTCTTC.

The chain joins TRBV10-1 to TRBJ1-1, with no clear D. The germline gives CDR1 WNHNN, CDR2 SYGVQD (reference sequence). Trimming shortened V by 0 bases and J by 10 bases, and 18 bases separated the two germline ends. CDR3 length: 15 amino acids. CDR3 in DNA: TGCGCCAGCAGTGAGTCGCTTTACCCAGGCACGGGAGCTTTCTTT. It specifies CASSESLYPGTGAFF.

V is TRBV19 and J is TRBJ1-1; 8 bases fit TRBD1. The CDR3 consists of 14 residues. Unmatched junction bases numbered 10, after V lost 3 bases and J lost 10 bases. Germline lookup yields CDR1 LNHDA and CDR2 SQIVND (reference sequence). CDR3 amino acids: CASSIAHTGGLAFF. Written as DNA, the CDR3 is TGTGCCAGTAGTATCGCACATACAGGGGGATTAGCTTTCTTT.

The rearrangement links TRBV6-2 or TRBV6-3 to TRBJ2-5, with D perhaps given as TRBD1 or TRBD2 (5 bases each). The CDR3 loop spans 15 amino acids. Trimming left V 6 bases short and J 0 bases short, with 14 bases between. Germline V CDR1 and CDR2: MNHEY, SVGEGT. The CDR3 spells CASSRTGTYQETQYF. CDR3 nucleotides: TGTGCCAGCAGCCGGACCGGGACGTACCAAGAGACCCAGTACTTC.

This chain joins TRBV19 and TRBJ2-1, with D hard to call. Per germline, CDR1 LNHDA and CDR2 SQIVND (reference sequence). V was shortened by 4 bases and J by 3 bases, with 7 bases between the two germline ends. There are 13 residues in the CDR3. CDR3 region: CASSTHIYNEQFF. The CDR3 region has the DNA TGTGCCAGTAGTACCCACATCTACAATGAGCAGTTCTTC.

This rearrangement joins TRBV5-1 to TRBJ2-1, with 7 positions matching TRBD2. V gave up 5 bases and J gave up 1 base; unmatched junction bases: 6. CDR1 SGHRS and CDR2 YFSETQ come from the germline V gene. The CDR3 sequence is 15 residues long. CDR3 bases: TGCGCCAGCAGTCTGTCGGGAGGTTCCTACAATGAGCAGTTCTTC. Amino acids: CASSLSGGSYNEQFF.

The chain has TRBV6-5 and TRBJ1-2; D is unclear. This CDR3 contains 13 residues. Germline V gene data show CDR1 as MNHEY and CDR2 as SVGAGI. V lost 1 base to trimming and J lost 10 bases, with 13 bases between them. Here the CDR3 reads CASSYYTGVDYTF. For the CDR3, the DNA is TGTGCCAGCAGTTACTATACCGGTGTGGACTACACCTTC.